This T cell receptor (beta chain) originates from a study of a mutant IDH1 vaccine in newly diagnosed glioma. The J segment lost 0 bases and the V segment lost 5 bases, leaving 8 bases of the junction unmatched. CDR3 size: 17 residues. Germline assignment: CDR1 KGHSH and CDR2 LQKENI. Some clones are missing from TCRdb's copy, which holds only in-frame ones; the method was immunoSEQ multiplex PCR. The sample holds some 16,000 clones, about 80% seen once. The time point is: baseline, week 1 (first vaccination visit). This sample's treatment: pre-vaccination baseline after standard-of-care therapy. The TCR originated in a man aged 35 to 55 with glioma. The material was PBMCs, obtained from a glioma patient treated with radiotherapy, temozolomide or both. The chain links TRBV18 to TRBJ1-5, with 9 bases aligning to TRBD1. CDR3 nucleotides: TGTGCCAGCTCATTCGGACAGGGGTGGAATAGCAATCAGCCCCAGCATTTT. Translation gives CASSFGQGWNSNQPQHF.